This T cell receptor (beta chain) was sequenced in a study of blood T cell repertoires in COVID-19. As for the study in general: Samples taken during acute and convalescent COVID-19 were collected in the United States, Italy and Spain. Nucleic acid was either cDNA or gDNA, and it came from T cells, B-cell-depleted T cells, or PBMCs.

This CDR3 contains 16 residues. The ends were cut back, 2 bases at V and 5 bases at J, with 18 bases in the middle. Looked up from germline, CDR1 is PRHDT and CDR2 is FYEKMQ (reference sequence). In the original workflow: Amplifying reference gene primers gave estimates of nucleated cell counts. The method was immunoSEQ multiplex PCR; TCRdb's version includes in-frame clones alone and lacks a portion of them. V, J and clone size reflect that table, while D and trimming were determined from the DNA. The sample carries roughly 45,000 clones, around 86% recorded once. The sequencing input was peripheral blood. The source of this sequence is a man in his sixties with active COVID-19. This sequence joins TRBV13 and TRBJ2-5; D may be TRBD2 (5 bases). CDR3 sequence reads: CASSLRVEGLGETQYF. The DNA of the CDR3 is TGTGCCAGCAGCTTAAGAGTCGAGGGCCTGGGGGAGACCCAGTACTTC. The variable domain in full, with the rest retrieved from reference TRBV13 and TRBJ2-5, is AAGVIQSPRHLIKEKRETATLKCYPIPRHDTVYWYQQGPGQDPQFLISFYEKMQSDKGSIPDRFSAQQFSDYHSELNMSSLELGDSALYFCASSLRVEGLGETQYFGPGTRLLVL.